Below, 22 T cell receptor beta chains from the same sample are listed, as sequenced in a study of T cell responses to AZD1222 COVID-19 vaccine. Sequenced by immunoSEQ multiplex PCR; TCRdb stores in-frame clones only, minus some. The sample has over 100,000 clones, about 91% seen once. Here the sequenced sample was peripheral blood, taken on day 0 of AZD1222 vaccination. Source of these receptors: an adult in good health.

This clone was picked up one time. At one of its ends the junction is not consistent with the germline gene, which may arise from a read error. The chain recombines TRBV7-7 with TRBJ2-7; D perhaps matches TRBD2 (5 bases). This CDR3 comprises 14 residues. Germline-derived CDR1 and CDR2 are SSHAT and FNYEAQ (reference sequence). CDR3: CASSQDAGSYEQYF. The DNA for the CDR3 is TGTGCTAGCAGCCAAGACGCGGGCTCCTACGAGCAGTACTTC.

The chain couples TRBV7-2 to TRBJ2-1, with D perhaps matching TRBD1 or TRBD2 (5 bases each). The CDR3 totals 14 residues. V was trimmed by 0 bases and J by 4 bases, leaving 7 bases between them. CDR1 and CDR2 (germline): SGHTA, FQGNSA. CDR3 sequence (DNA): TGTGCCAGCAGCTTAGCGGGACCGTACAATGAGCAGTTCTTC. Translated: CASSLAGPYNEQFF. The full variable domain, in which reference TRBV7-2 and TRBJ2-1 provide the parts outside the CDR3, is GAGVSQSPSNKVTEKGKDVELRCDPISGHTALYWYRQSLGQGLEFLIYFQGNSAPDKSGLPSDRFSAERTGGSVSTLTIQRTQQEDSAVYLCASSLAGPYNEQFFGPGTRLTVL.

This clone was seen just once. The chain uses TRBV7-6 and TRBJ2-7, with 8 bases fitting TRBD2. The CDR3 has 13 amino acids. Trimming removed 2 bases from V and 7 bases from J; junction bases left unmatched: 4. CDR1 is SGHVS and CDR2 is FNYEAQ in the germline V gene. CDR3 sequence reads: CASSLSGSGEQYF. CDR3 DNA: TGTGCCAGCAGCTTAAGCGGGAGTGGGGAGCAGTACTTC.

The chain links TRBV4-1 to TRBJ1-4, with 7 bases aligning to TRBD1. The CDR3 sequence is 17 residues long. The germline CDR1 and CDR2 sequences are MGHRA and YSYEKL. J gave up 6 bases and V 2 bases, and 12 bases lay outside the gene matches. CDR3: CASSQHPPTGIYEKLFF. CDR3 DNA sequence: TGCGCCAGCAGCCAACACCCGCCGACAGGGATATATGAAAAACTGTTTTTT.

The CDR3 DNA reads TGTGCCAGCAGCTTAGGGGGGTTTAGTTCACCCCTCCACTTT. Protein: CASSLGGFSSPLHF. The chain joins TRBV5-4 to TRBJ1-6; D is perhaps TRBD1 (6 bases). Trimming removed 2 bases at V and 9 bases at J, with 12 bases between. The CDR3 loop spans 14 amino acids. Germline V gene data show CDR1 as SGHNT and CDR2 as YYREEE (reference sequence).

This clone was seen only once. The rearrangement joins TRBV15 to TRBJ2-5; no clear D. Germline-derived CDR1 and CDR2 are LNHNV and YYDKDF (reference sequence). This CDR3 has 15 residues. Trimming took off 0 bases at V and 2 bases at J, with 10 bases between the two ends. The CDR3 spells CATSRDRAIQETQYF. Written as DNA, the CDR3 is TGTGCCACCAGCAGAGATCGGGCGATACAAGAGACCCAGTACTTC.

J is TRBJ2-1 and V is TRBV7-9, with no clear D. Germline V CDR1 and CDR2: SEHNR, FQNEAQ (reference sequence). With 5 bases removed from V and 4 bases from J, the gap between germline ends came to 9 bases. The CDR3 length is 13 residues. CDR3 DNA: TGTGCCAGCAGCAAGGACGGATACAATGAGCAGTTCTTC. Translated: CASSKDGYNEQFF. Filled out from reference TRBV7-9 and TRBJ2-1, the complete variable domain reads DTGVSQNPRHKITKRGQNVTFRCDPISEHNRLYWYRQTLGQGPEFLTYFQNEAQLEKSRLLSDRFSAERPKGSFSTLEIQRTEQGDSAMYLCASSKDGYNEQFFGPGTRLTVL.

V is TRBV6-5 and J is TRBJ1-6, with D possibly TRBD1 on 5 matching bases. V was trimmed by 6 bases and J by 6 bases, leaving 9 bases between them. This CDR3 is built from 13 residues. CDR1 and CDR2 from the germline V gene are MNHEY and SVGAGI. In nucleotides, the CDR3 is TGTGCCAGCAGCCGGGGGGGTAATTCACCCCTCCACTTT. It yields the protein CASSRGGNSPLHF.

The CDR3 coding sequence is TGCGCCAGCAGCTTGGAGGGCCGCCAAGAGACCCAGTACTTC. Its translation: CASSLEGRQETQYF. The chain combines TRBV5-1 with TRBJ2-5; D call uncertain. Germline-derived CDR1 and CDR2 are SGHRS and YFSETQ. V was pared by 0 bases and J by 1 base, with 7 bases between. CDR3 size: 14 residues.

The J gene is TRBJ2-7, the V gene TRBV5-1, with 7 bases fitting TRBD1. This CDR3 has 14 residues. J was trimmed by 6 bases and V by 4 bases; bases with no gene match: 10. Per germline, CDR1 SGHRS and CDR2 YFSETQ. The CDR3: CASSLQQGSGEQYF. CDR3 nucleotides: TGCGCCAGCAGCCTTCAACAGGGGAGTGGCGAGCAGTACTTC.

The chain employs TRBV19 and TRBJ1-5; tentatively, D is TRBD1 (5 bases). Germline V gene lookup returns CDR1 LNHDA and CDR2 SQIVND (reference sequence). The CDR3 loop spans 16 amino acids. V was cut by 3 bases and J by 3 bases, with 15 bases left in between. The CDR3 bases are TGTGCCAGTAGTATTCAGGGCGGACGGCACAATCAGCCCCAGCATTTT. Amino acids: CASSIQGGRHNQPQHF.

The rearrangement joins TRBV19 to TRBJ2-7; weak D call: TRBD1 (6 bases). This CDR3 region has 13 residues. Germline CDR1 LNHDA, CDR2 SQIVND (reference sequence). Trimming left V 6 bases short and J 4 bases short, with 13 bases between. CDR3 nucleotides: TGTGCCAGTAGACCACCGGACAGATACGAGCAGTACTTC. Amino acid sequence: CASRPPDRYEQYF.

The chain uses TRBV7-9 and TRBJ1-2; 7 bases align to TRBD1. CDR1 and CDR2 (germline): SEHNR, FQNEAQ (reference sequence). The CDR3 runs 12 residues. The V gene end was trimmed by 8 bases and the J gene end by 8 bases; junction bases not matched to a gene: 8. CDR3 residues: CASGRGLEGYTF. In DNA, the CDR3 is TGTGCCAGCGGAAGGGGGCTCGAAGGCTACACCTTC.

The rearrangement uses TRBV25-1 and TRBJ1-1; TRBD1 aligns across 12 bases. Germline V lookup: CDR1 MGHDK, CDR2 SYGVNS. V shed 6 bases, J shed 7 bases, and the junction held 9 bases outside the gene matches. This CDR3 is 15 amino acids long. CDR3 amino acids: CASSRRDRGLGEAFF. The CDR3, as DNA: TGTGCCAGCAGCCGCCGGGACAGGGGGCTGGGTGAAGCTTTCTTT.

The chain is built from TRBV12-5 and TRBJ2-5; possible D gene TRBD1, 5 bases. V was cut by 1 base and J by 4 bases, with 13 bases left in between. This CDR3 contains 15 residues. Germline V CDR1 and CDR2: LGHNT, FRNRAP. The CDR3 DNA is TGTGCTAGTGGTTTGGGGACGACAGCCTCAGAGACCCAGTACTTC. It is translated as CASGLGTTASETQYF.

This sequence joins TRBV5-1 and TRBJ2-3, with 7 nucleotides matching TRBD2. This CDR3 contains 15 residues. J lost 4 bases, V lost 1 base, and 6 bases had no gene match. In germline, CDR1 is SGHRS, CDR2 YFSETQ. CDR3 in DNA: TGCGCCAGCAGCTTGTATCGCGGGAGCTCAGATACGCAGTATTTT. It codes for CASSLYRGSSDTQYF.

The chain employs TRBV27 and TRBJ1-6; D is possibly TRBD1 (5 bases). The V end was cut by 5 bases, the J end by 6 bases, with 14 bases between. The CDR3 spans 15 residues. Germline-derived CDR1 and CDR2 are MNHEY and SMNVEV (reference sequence). In nucleotides, the CDR3 is TGTGCCAGCAGTCGATCAGGGCAGAGTAATTCACCCCTCCACTTT. Its translation: CASSRSGQSNSPLHF.

The rearrangement links TRBV29-1 to TRBJ2-5, with TRBD2 as a possible D gene (6 bases). V gave up 4 bases and J gave up 9 bases, with 21 bases separating them. The CDR3 length is 14 residues. Germline-derived CDR1 and CDR2 are SQVTM and ANQGSEA. CDR3 sequence (DNA): TGCAGCGTTGGCCCTTTCCCGCGGGATCTGTCCCAGTACTTC. It translates to CSVGPFPRDLSQYF.

This chain connects TRBV3-1 (or the pseudogene TRBV3-2) to TRBJ2-7; D is unclear. V lost 8 bases and J 7 bases, leaving 18 bases between the germline ends. The CDR3 consists of 13 residues. In germline, CDR1 is LGHDT, CDR2 YNNKEL (reference sequence). The CDR3 region is CASGPQEWREQYF. CDR3 nucleotides: TGTGCCAGCGGGCCCCAGGAGTGGCGGGAGCAGTACTTC.

The chain couples TRBV6-5 to TRBJ1-2; D unclear. The CDR3 is 15 residues long. V gave up 0 bases and J gave up 7 bases, with 15 bases separating them. Germline V gene lookup returns CDR1 MNHEY and CDR2 SVGAGI. The CDR3 DNA is TGTGCCAGCAGTTACTCGAGTCGGGAACCTCGTGGCTACACCTTC. Its translation is CASSYSSREPRGYTF.

The rearrangement uses TRBV7-2 and TRBJ2-1; 13 nucleotides match TRBD2. The CDR3 loop spans 15 amino acids. With 4 bases clipped from V and 4 bases from J, the junction kept 1 base outside the gene matches. Germline CDR1 is SGHTA and CDR2 is FQGNSA. The CDR3 nucleotides are TGTGCCAGCAGCTCGGGACTAGCGGGATACAATGAGCAGTTCTTC. Translation gives CASSSGLAGYNEQFF.

CDR3 sequence (DNA): TGTGCCAGCAGTGCGACAGGGGGTCCCTACGAGCAGTACTTC. As protein: CASSATGGPYEQYF. The chain uses TRBV6-6 and TRBJ2-7; TRBD1 matches at 9 bases. The J segment lost 2 bases and the V segment lost 5 bases, leaving 4 bases of the junction unmatched. CDR1 MNHNY and CDR2 SVGAGI come from the germline V gene (reference sequence). The CDR3 length is 14 residues.